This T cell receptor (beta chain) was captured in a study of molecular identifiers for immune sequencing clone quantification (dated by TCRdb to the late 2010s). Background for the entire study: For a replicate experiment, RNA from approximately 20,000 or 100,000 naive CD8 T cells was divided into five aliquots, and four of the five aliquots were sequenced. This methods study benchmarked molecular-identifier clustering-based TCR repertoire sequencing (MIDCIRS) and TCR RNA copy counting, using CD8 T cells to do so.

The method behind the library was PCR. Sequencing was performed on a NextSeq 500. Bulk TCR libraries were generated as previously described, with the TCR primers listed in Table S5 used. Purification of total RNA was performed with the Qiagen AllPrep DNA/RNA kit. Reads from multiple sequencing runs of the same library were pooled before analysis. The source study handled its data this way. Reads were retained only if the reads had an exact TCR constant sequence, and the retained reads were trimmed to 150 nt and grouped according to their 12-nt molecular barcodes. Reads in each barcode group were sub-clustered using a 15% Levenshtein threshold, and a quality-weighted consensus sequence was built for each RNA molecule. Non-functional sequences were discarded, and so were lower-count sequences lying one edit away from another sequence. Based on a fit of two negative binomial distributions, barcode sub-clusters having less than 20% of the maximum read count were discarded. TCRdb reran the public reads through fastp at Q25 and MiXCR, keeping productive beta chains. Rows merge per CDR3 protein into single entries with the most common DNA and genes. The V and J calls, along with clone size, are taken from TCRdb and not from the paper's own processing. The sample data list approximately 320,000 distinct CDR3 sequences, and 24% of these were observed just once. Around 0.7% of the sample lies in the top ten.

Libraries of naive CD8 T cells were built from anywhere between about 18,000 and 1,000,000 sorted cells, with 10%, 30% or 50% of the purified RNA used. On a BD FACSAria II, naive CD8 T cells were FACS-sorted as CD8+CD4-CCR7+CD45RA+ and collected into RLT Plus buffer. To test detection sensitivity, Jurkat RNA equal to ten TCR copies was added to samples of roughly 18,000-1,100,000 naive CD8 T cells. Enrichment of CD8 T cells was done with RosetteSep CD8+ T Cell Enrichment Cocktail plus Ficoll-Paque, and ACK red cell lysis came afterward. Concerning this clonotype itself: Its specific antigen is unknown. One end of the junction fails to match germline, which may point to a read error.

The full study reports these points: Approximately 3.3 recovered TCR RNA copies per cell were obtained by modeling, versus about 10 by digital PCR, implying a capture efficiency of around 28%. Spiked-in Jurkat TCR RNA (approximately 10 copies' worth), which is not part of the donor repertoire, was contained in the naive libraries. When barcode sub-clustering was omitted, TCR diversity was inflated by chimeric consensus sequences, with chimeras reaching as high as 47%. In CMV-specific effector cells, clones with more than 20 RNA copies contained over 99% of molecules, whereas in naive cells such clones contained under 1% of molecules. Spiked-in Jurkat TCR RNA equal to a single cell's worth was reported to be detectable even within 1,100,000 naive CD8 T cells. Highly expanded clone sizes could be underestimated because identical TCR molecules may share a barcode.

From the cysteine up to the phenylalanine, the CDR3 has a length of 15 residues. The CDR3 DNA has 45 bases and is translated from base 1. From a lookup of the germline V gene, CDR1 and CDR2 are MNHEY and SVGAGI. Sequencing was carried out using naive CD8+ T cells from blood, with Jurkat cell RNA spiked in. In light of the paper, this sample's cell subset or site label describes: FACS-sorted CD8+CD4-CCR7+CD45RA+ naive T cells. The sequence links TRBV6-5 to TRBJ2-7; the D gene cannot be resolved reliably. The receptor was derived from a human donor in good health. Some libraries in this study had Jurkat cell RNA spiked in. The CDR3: CASSYSSSRSSEQYF. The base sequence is TGTGCCAGCAGTTACTCGAGTAGCCGGTCCTCCGAGCAGTACTTC.